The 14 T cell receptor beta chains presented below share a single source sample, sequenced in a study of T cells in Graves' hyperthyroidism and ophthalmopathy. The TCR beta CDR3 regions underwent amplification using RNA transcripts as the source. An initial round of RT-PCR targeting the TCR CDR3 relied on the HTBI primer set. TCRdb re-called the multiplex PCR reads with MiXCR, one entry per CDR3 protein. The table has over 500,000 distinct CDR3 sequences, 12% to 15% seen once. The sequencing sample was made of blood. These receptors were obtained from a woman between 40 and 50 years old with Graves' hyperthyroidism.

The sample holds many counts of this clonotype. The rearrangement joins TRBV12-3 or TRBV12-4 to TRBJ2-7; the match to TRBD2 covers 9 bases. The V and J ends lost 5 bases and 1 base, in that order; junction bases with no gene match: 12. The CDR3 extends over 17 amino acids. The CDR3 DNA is TGTGCCAGCAGTCCACGGGCGTGGCGGGAGGGGTCCTACGAGCAGTACTTC. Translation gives CASSPRAWREGSYEQYF.

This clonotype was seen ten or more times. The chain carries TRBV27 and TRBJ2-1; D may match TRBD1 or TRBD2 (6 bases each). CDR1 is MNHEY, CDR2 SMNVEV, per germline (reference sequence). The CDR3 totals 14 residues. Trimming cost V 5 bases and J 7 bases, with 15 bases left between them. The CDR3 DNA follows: TGTGCCAGCAGTCTCCCCGGGGGCCCAAATGAGCAGTTCTTC. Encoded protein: CASSLPGGPNEQFF.

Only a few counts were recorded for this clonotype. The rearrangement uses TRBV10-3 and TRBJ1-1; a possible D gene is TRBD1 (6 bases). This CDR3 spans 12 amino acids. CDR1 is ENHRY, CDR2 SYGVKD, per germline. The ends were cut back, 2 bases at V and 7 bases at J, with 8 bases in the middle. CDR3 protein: CAISERDNEAFF. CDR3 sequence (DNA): TGTGCCATCAGTGAGAGGGACAATGAAGCTTTCTTT.

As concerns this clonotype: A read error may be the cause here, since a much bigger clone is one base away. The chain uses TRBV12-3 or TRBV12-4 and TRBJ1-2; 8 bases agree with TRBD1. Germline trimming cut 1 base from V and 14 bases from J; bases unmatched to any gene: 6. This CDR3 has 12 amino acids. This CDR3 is CASSLERQGKTF. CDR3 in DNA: TGTGCCAGCAGTTTAGAGAGACAGGGGAAAACCTTC.

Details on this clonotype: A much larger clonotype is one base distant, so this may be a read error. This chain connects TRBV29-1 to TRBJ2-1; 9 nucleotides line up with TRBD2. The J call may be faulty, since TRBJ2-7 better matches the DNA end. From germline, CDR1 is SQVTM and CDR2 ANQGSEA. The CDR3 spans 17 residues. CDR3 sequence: CSVEGLAVVSSYNEQYF. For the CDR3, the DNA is TGCAGCGTTGAAGGACTAGCGGTTGTCAGCTCCTACAATGAGCAGTACTTC.

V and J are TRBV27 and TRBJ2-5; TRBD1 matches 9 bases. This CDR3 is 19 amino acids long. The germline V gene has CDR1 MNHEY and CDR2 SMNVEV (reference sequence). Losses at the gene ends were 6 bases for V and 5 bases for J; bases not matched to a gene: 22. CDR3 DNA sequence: TGTGCCAGCAGCCGGACAGGGGTTATTGGGGGTGCCGCGGGGGAGACCCAGTACTTC. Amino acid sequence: CASSRTGVIGGAAGETQYF.

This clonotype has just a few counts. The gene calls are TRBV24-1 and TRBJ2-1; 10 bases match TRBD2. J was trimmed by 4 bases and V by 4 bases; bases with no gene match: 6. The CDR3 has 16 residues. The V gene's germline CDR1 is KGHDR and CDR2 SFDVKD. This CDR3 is CATSEGIAGGYNEQFF. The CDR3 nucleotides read TGTGCCACCAGTGAGGGAATAGCGGGAGGATACAATGAGCAGTTCTTC.

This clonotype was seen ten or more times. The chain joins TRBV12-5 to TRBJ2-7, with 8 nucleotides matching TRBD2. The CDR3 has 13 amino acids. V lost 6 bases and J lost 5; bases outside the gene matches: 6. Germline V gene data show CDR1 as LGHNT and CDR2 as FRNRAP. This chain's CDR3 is CASGAGLVDEQYF. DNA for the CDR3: TGTGCTAGTGGCGCGGGACTAGTCGACGAGCAGTACTTC.

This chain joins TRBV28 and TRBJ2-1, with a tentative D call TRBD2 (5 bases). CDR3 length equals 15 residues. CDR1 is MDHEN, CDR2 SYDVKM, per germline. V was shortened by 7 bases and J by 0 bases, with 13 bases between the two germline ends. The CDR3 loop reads CASTTGRNSYNEQFF. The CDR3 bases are TGTGCCAGCACCACGGGAAGAAACTCCTACAATGAGCAGTTCTTC.

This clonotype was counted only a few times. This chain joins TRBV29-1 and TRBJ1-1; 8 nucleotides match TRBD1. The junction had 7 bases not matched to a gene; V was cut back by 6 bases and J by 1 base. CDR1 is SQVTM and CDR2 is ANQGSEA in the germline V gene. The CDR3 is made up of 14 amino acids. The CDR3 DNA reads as TGCAGCGTCAAATCCGGGACAGGGAACACTGAAGCTTTCTTT. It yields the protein CSVKSGTGNTEAFF.

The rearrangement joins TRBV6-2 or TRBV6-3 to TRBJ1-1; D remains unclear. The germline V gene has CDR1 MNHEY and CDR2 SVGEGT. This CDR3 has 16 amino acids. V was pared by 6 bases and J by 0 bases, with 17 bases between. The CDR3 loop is CASSVPGPGMNTEAFF. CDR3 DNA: TGTGCCAGCAGCGTGCCGGGCCCGGGAATGAACACTGAAGCTTTCTTT.

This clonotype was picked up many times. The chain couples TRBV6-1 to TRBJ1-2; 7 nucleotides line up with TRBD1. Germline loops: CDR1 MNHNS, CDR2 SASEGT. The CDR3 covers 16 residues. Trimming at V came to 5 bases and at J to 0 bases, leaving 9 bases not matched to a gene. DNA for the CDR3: TGTGCCAGCAGTTTTTATGGGGACAGTACTAACTATGGCTACACCTTC. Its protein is CASSFYGDSTNYGYTF.

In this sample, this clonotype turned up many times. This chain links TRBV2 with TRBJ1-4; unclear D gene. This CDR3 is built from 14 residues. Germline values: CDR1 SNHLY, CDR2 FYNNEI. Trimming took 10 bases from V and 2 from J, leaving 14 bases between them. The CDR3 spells CATRLGRTNEKLFF. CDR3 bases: TGTGCCACCAGACTCGGGAGGACTAATGAAAAACTGTTTTTT.

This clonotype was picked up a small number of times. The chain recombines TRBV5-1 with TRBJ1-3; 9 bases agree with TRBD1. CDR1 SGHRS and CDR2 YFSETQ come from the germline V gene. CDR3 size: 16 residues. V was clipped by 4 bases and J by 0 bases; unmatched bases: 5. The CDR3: CASSVGTGSSGNTIYF. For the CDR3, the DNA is TGCGCCAGCAGCGTCGGGACAGGGTCCTCTGGAAACACCATATATTTT.